In its sample, the clone carrying this TCR beta chain was seen once. The antigen is not known. V was cut by 6 bases and J by 0 bases, with 14 bases left in between. Germline CDR1 is MNHEY and CDR2 is SMNVEV (reference sequence). This CDR3 is built from 15 residues. The sample is drawn from a study of T cells in localized non-small cell lung cancer. Notes on the study in general: Turning up in adjacent lung were a median approximately 50 of the top 100 tumor clones. Heterogeneity remains possible because sequencing was limited to only one tumor region. Clonality of T cells reached its maximum in uninvolved adjacent lung, surpassing tumor.

Sequencing was performed with immunoSEQ multiplex PCR; in TCRdb, only in-frame clones are kept and a portion is missing. Of 70,000 to 100,000 clones listed, under 95% are singletons. V and J are TRBV27 and TRBJ1-2; no reliable D call. This sample comprised PBMCs, obtained before any cancer treatment. The source of this sequence is a woman between 35 and 70 years old with stage II squamous cell lung carcinoma. The CDR3 nucleotides read TGTGCCAGCAGAAAATCCAGTTTATCTAACTATGGCTACACCTTC. Its protein is CASRKSSLSNYGYTF.